The T cell receptor beta chain under discussion was sequenced for a study of cytomegalovirus exposure and HLA in healthy donors. Study-wide findings and caveats: DRB1 had the most TCR associations and HLA-C the fewest, a later analysis found, with rates varying by HLA locus.

Amplification used 60 Vbeta primers and 13 Jbeta primers. Method: immunoSEQ multiplex PCR; TCRdb's copy keeps in-frame clones and lacks some. The ten most abundant clones cover approximately 5.1% of a sample with tens of thousands of clones. Germline V gene sequence: CDR1 SGHVS, CDR2 FNYEAQ. V lost 1 base to trimming and J lost 2 bases, with 12 bases between them. CDR3 size: 15 residues. Concerning this clone: Its antigen remains unknown.

The sequence came from a man aged 25 to 40 in good health and CMV-seropositive. This rearrangement joins TRBV7-6 to TRBJ2-7, with D hard to call. Sequencing was carried out using PBMCs. The CDR3 sequence: CASSLGAGDTYEQYF. CDR3 DNA: TGTGCCAGCAGCTTAGGCGCAGGTGATACCTACGAGCAGTACTTC.